This T cell receptor beta chain was sequenced during a study of T cell repertoires in cytomegalovirus infection. About the study: Selected CMV epitopes included recently identified HLA-C-restricted ones as well as well-studied HLA-B-restricted ones. Carrying CMV and the relevant HLA type showed in public TCR beta signatures. Whole-study findings and limits: The ex vivo response was dominated by HLA-C-restricted CMV-specific TCR beta clonotypes.

Per the germline V gene, CDR1 is SGHVT and CDR2 is SQSDAQ. This CDR3 spans 15 amino acids. TCRdb independently ran MiXCR on the reads; one entry per CDR3 protein. Among some 920,000 distinct CDR3 sequences listed, approximately 30% were seen once. A remark on this clonotype: Antigen: not known. A read error may produce the germline difference seen at one junction end.

The starting material was cultured CD8+ T cells from PBMCs, obtained from culture after CMV antigen stimulation. The origin of this receptor is a human donor in good health (CMV status not recorded). Some clones in this sample may be carry-over from other donors' samples. The chain recombines TRBV7-4 with TRBJ1-1; TRBD1 matches 9 bases. In nucleotides, the CDR3 is TGTGTCAGCAGCTTAGACAGGGGGTTTGACACTGAAGCTTTCTTT. It yields the protein CVSSLDRGFDTEAFF.